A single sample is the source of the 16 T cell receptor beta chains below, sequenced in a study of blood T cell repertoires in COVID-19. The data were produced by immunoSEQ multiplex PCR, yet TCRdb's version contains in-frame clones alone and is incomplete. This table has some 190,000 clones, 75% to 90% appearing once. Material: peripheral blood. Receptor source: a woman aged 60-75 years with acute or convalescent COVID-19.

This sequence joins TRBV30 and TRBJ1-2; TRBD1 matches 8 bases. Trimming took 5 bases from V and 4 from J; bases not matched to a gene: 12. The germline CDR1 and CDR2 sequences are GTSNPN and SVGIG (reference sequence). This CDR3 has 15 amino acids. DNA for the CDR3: TGTGCCTGGGACAGGGGAATGGTAAAGAGCTATGGCTACACCTTC. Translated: CAWDRGMVKSYGYTF.

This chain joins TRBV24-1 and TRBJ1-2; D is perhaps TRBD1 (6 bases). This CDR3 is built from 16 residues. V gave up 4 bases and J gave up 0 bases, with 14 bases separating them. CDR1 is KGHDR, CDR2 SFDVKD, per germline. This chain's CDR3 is CATSDPGTPTNYGYTF. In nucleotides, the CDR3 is TGTGCCACCAGTGACCCCGGGACACCGACTAACTATGGCTACACCTTC.

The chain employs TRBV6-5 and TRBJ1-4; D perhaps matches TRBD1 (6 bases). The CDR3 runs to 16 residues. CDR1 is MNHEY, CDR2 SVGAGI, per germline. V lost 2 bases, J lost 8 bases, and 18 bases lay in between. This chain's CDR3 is CASSYGQQGPSEKLFF. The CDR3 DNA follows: TGTGCCAGCAGTTACGGCCAGCAGGGGCCCTCGGAAAAACTGTTTTTT.

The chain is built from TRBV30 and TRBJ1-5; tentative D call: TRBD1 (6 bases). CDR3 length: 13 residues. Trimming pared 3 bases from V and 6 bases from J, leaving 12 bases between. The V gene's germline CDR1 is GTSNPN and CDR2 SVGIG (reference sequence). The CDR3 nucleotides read TGTGCCTGGAGCCCTGGACAGCGTCAGCCCCAGCATTTT. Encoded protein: CAWSPGQRQPQHF.

The CDR3 nucleotides are TGTGCTAGTGGCAACTTAGCGGGACCCACCGGGGAGCTGTTTTTT. This encodes CASGNLAGPTGELFF. The V and J genes are TRBV12-5 and TRBJ2-2; 8 bases align to TRBD2. Trimming took 6 bases from V and 4 from J; bases not matched to a gene: 7. The CDR3 extends over 15 amino acids. Germline CDR1 reads LGHNT; CDR2 reads FRNRAP. The complete variable domain, with remaining parts taken from reference TRBV12-5 and TRBJ2-2, reads DARVTQTPRHKVTEMGQEVTMRCQPILGHNTVFWYRQTMMQGLELLAYFRNRAPLDDSGMPKDRFSAEMPDATLATLKIQPSEPRDSAVYFCASGNLAGPTGELFFGEGSRLTVL.

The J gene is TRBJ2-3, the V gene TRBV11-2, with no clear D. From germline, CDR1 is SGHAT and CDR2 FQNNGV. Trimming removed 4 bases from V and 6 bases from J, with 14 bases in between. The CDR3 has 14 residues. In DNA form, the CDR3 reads TGTGCCAGCAGCTCCACCTCGGGTAGGGATACGCAGTATTTT. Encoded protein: CASSSTSGRDTQYF.

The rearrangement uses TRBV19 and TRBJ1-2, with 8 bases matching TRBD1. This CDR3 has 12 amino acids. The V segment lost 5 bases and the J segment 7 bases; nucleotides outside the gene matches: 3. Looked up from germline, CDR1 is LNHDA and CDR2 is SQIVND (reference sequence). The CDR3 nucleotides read TGTGCCAGTAGTCAGACAGGGGCTGGCTACACCTTC. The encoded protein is CASSQTGAGYTF.

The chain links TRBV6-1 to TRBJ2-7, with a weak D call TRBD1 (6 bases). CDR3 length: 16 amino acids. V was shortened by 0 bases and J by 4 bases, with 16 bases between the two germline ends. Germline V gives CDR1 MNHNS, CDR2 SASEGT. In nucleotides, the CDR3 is TGTGCCAGCAGTGAAGCGCGGGCAGGGGAGTATTACGAGCAGTACTTC. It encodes CASSEARAGEYYEQYF.

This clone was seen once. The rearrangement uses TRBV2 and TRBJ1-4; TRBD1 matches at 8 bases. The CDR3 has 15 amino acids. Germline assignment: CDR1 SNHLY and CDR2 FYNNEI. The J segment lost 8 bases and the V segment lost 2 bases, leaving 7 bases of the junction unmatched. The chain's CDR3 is CASSEPGTGTEKLFF. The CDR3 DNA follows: TGTGCCAGCAGTGAACCTGGGACAGGAACGGAAAAACTGTTTTTT.

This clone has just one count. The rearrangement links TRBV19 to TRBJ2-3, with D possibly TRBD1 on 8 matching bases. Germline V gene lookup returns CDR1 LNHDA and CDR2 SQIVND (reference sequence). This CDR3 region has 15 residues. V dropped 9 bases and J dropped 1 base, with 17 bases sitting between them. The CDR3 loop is CASKRAGQGTDTQYF. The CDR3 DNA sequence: TGTGCCAGCAAAAGAGCGGGACAGGGCACAGATACGCAGTATTTT. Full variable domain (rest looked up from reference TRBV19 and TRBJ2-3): DGGITQSPKYLFRKEGQNVTLSCEQNLNHDAMYWYRQDPGQGLRLIYYSQIVNDFQKGDIAEGYSVSREKKESFPLTVTSAQKNPTAFYLCASKRAGQGTDTQYFGPGTRLTVL.

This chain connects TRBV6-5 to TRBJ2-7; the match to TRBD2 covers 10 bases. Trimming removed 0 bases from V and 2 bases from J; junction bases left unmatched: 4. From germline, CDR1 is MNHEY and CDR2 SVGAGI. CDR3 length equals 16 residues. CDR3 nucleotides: TGTGCCAGCAGTTACTCAGGGACTAGCGATCCCTACGAGCAGTACTTC. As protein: CASSYSGTSDPYEQYF.

The CDR3 spells CASRPGLGNGEQFF. In DNA, the CDR3 is TGTGCCAGCAGACCGGGACTAGGGAACGGTGAGCAGTTCTTC. This rearrangement joins TRBV3-1 (or the pseudogene TRBV3-2) to TRBJ2-1, with TRBD2 matching 8 bases. The V and J ends lost 6 bases and 9 bases, in that order; junction bases with no gene match: 10. This CDR3 spans 14 amino acids. CDR1 and CDR2 from the germline V gene are LGHDT and YNNKEL (reference sequence).

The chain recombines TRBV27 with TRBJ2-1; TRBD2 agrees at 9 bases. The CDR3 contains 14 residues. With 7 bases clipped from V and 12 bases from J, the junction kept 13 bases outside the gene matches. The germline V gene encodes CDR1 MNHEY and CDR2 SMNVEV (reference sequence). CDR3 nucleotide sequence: TGTGCCAGCACCAAAGGAGCGGGAGGTTTTGTGCAGTTCTTC. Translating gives CASTKGAGGFVQFF.

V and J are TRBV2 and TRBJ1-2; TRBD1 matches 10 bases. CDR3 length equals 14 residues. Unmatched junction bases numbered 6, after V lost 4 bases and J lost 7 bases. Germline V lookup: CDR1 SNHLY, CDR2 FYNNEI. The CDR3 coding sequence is TGTGCCAGCAGTGGGGACAGGGGAGAGCTTGGCTACACCTTC. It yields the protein CASSGDRGELGYTF.

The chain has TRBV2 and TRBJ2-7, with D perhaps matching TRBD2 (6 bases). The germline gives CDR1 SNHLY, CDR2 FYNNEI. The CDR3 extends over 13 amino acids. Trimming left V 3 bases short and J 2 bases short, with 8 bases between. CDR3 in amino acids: CASSDGLPYEQYV. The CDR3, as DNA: TGTGCCAGCAGTGACGGACTACCCTACGAGCAGTACGTC.

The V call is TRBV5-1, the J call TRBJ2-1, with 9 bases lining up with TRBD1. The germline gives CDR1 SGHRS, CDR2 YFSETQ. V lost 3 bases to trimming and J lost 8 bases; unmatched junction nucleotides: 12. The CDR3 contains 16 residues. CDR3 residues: CASSWGVGQGADEQFF. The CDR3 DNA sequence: TGCGCCAGCAGCTGGGGCGTGGGACAGGGTGCGGATGAGCAGTTCTTC.